A selection of T cell receptor beta chains follows, all from one sample in a study of blood T cell repertoires in COVID-19. The assay was immunoSEQ multiplex PCR, and TCRdb's table has in-frame clones only and misses some. Of about 95,000 clones in the sample, approximately 80% were seen once. The sequenced material came from peripheral blood. All receptors derive from a human donor in a cohort sampled during active COVID-19. Each CDR3 is given with its conserved first and last residue. The order of the fields is V gene, J gene, D gene, clone size, CDR3 DNA, CDR3 protein. A D gene is named only where the DNA matches it firmly. Not every row has a clone size; where given, it reads once, few, many or a size class.

TRBV6-5	TRBJ1-5	TRBD1	-	TGTGCCAGCAGGGAGACAGGGGGACTCAATCAGCCCCAGCATTTT	CASRETGGLNQPQHF
TRBV4-2	TRBJ2-1	-	-	TGTGCCAGCAGCAGTTTTACATACAATGAGCAGTTCTTC	CASSSFTYNEQFF
TRBV6-5	TRBJ2-7	TRBD1	-	TGTGCCAGCAGTTACTCCGACAGGGCGTACAACGAGCAGTACTTC	CASSYSDRAYNEQYF
TRBV27	TRBJ2-1	TRBD2	-	TGTGCCAGCAGTTTACGGAGCGCGGGGGGGCGAAATGAGCAGTTCTTC	CASSLRSAGGRNEQFF
TRBV18	TRBJ1-2	-	-	TGTGCCAGCTCACCGAGATTAGGACAGTTTTATGGCTACACCTTC	CASSPRLGQFYGYTF
TRBV4-1	TRBJ2-2	-	few	TGCGCCAGCAGCCAAGATCAGGGACTGGCCGGGGAGCTGTTTTTT	CASSQDQGLAGELFF
TRBV4-2	TRBJ2-2	-	-	TGTGCCAGCAGCTGGGCTAGCGCGGACACCGGGGAGCTGTTTTTT	CASSWASADTGELFF
TRBV5-1	TRBJ2-2	TRBD2	-	TGCGCCAGCAGTTGGACTAGCGGGAACACCGGGGAGCTGTTTTTT	CASSWTSGNTGELFF
TRBV10-1	TRBJ1-1	TRBD1	once	TGCGCCAGCAGTTTAGACAGGGCGGCTGAAGCTTTCTTT	CASSLDRAAEAFF
TRBV18	TRBJ2-6	TRBD1	-	TGTGCCAGCTCGCCTCTGACAGGGTTGGGGGCCAACGTCCTGACTTTC	CASSPLTGLGANVLTF
TRBV24-1	TRBJ2-5	TRBD2	-	TGTGCCACCAGTGACCTGACTAGCGGGTGGGAGACCCAGTACTTC	CATSDLTSGWETQYF
TRBV11-1	TRBJ1-1	-	-	TGTGCCAGCAGCTTTGGCTTTGTAACTTTCTTT	CASSFGFVTFF
TRBV7-9	TRBJ1-1	-	-	TGTGCCAGCAGCTTAGGTGTGGAGAGTGACACTGAAGCTTTCTTT	CASSLGVESDTEAFF
TRBV6-1	TRBJ2-7	-	-	TGTGCCAGCAGTGATAGGACAAGGATCTACGAGCAGTACTTC	CASSDRTRIYEQYF
TRBV3-1/TRBV3-2	TRBJ2-6	TRBD1	-	TGTGCCAGCAGCCCTCCGGGACAGGGGCTCTCTCATGGGGCCAACGTCCTGACTTTC	CASSPPGQGLSHGANVLTF
TRBV5-6	TRBJ1-1	-	-	TGTGCCAGCAGCTTGAGGGTATCCGGGATTCCCTCGAACACTGAAGCTTTCTTT	CASSLRVSGIPSNTEAFF
TRBV28	TRBJ2-3	TRBD2	once	TGTGCCAGCAGTTTACCGGGAGGGCCGCGCACAGATACGCAGTATTTT	CASSLPGGPRTDTQYF
TRBV29-1	TRBJ2-3	-	-	TGCAGCGTTGATACAGGGAACACAGATACGCAGTATTTT	CSVDTGNTDTQYF
TRBV4-2	TRBJ1-2	TRBD1	-	TGTGCCAGCACCCGGACAGGGACAGAGCGTGGCTACACCTTC	CASTRTGTERGYTF
TRBV5-1	TRBJ1-4	TRBD1	once	TGCGCCAGCAGCTGGGGACAGGGCGTTGAAAAACTGTTTTTT	CASSWGQGVEKLFF
TRBV7-2	TRBJ2-7	-	few	TGTGCCAGCAGCTTAACATTCGAGCAGTACTTC	CASSLTFEQYF
TRBV27	TRBJ2-5	-	-	TGTGCCAGCGAGGAGACCCAGTACTTC	CASEETQYF
TRBV11-3	TRBJ1-1	-	few	TGTGCCAGCAGCTTAGGGGGAGACACTGAAGCTTTCTTT	CASSLGGDTEAFF
TRBV19	TRBJ2-1	TRBD2	-	TGTGCCAGTAGTATGAGTAGCGGGAGGGCCCGCAATGAGCAGTTCTTC	CASSMSSGRARNEQFF
TRBV15	TRBJ1-1	-	-	TGTGCCACCAGCAGAGGTAGAGAGAGTTTGAACACTGAAGCTTTCTTT	CATSRGRESLNTEAFF
TRBV29-1	TRBJ2-2	-	-	TGCAGCGTGCAGAAGGGAGACACCGGGGAGCTGTTTTTT	CSVQKGDTGELFF
TRBV19	TRBJ1-1	-	-	TGTGCCAGTTCTCGGGGGAGGAACACTGAAGCTTTCTTT	CASSRGRNTEAFF
TRBV7-2	TRBJ1-3	TRBD1	-	TGTGCCAGCTCTCCTGGGACAGGGGGAAACACCATATATTTT	CASSPGTGGNTIYF
TRBV7-7	TRBJ1-5	-	-	TGTGCTAGCAGCTGCTCAGGGTATAGCAATCAGCCCCAGCATTTT	CASSCSGYSNQPQHF
TRBV9	TRBJ2-5	-	-	TGTGCCAGCAGCGCCTTTACAGGTACCCAAGAGACCCAGTACTTC	CASSAFTGTQETQYF
TRBV3-1/TRBV3-2	TRBJ1-6	TRBD1	-	TGTGCCAGCAGCCAAGGGACAGGGGGCAATTCACCCCTCCACTTT	CASSQGTGGNSPLHF
TRBV11-2	TRBJ2-1	-	-	TGTGCCAGCAGCACTCAAGGGGGACGCAATGAGCAGTTCTTC	CASSTQGGRNEQFF
TRBV5-4	TRBJ2-7	TRBD1	few	TGTGCCAGCAGCTTGGGACAGGGGGGCTACGAGCAGTACTTC	CASSLGQGGYEQYF
TRBV10-1	TRBJ1-4	-	-	TGCGCCAGCAGTGGGGGGGCAACTAATGAAAAACTGTTTTTT	CASSGGATNEKLFF
TRBV7-8	TRBJ1-5	-	-	TGTGCCAGCAGCATCGGGACTCAGGGCAATCAGCCCCAGCATTTT	CASSIGTQGNQPQHF
TRBV19	TRBJ2-7	TRBD2	-	TGTGCCAGTAGTTCGCAAGCGGGGGGGAGGTCCTACGAGCAGTACTTC	CASSSQAGGRSYEQYF
TRBV9	TRBJ1-3	TRBD1	-	TGTGCCAGCAGCGTTGGTGGGACAGGGCGAAGGTCCGGAAACACCATATATTTT	CASSVGGTGRRSGNTIYF
TRBV28	TRBJ2-7	-	-	TGTGCCAGCAGTTTGGGCACCGCCTACGAGCAGTACTTC	CASSLGTAYEQYF
TRBV10-1	TRBJ2-2	TRBD1	-	TGCGCCACCCGGACAGGGAGGAACACCGGGGAGCTGTTTTTT	CATRTGRNTGELFF
TRBV9	TRBJ1-1	-	-	TGTGCCAGCAGCGCACCCCCAAGGGGCACTGAAGCTTTCTTT	CASSAPPRGTEAFF
TRBV18	TRBJ1-6	-	-	TGTGCCAGCTCTCAAGACAGGTATAATTCACCCCTCCACTTT	CASSQDRYNSPLHF
TRBV2	TRBJ2-1	-	-	TGTGCCAGCAGTGAGTGGGGCGAGCAGTTCTTC	CASSEWGEQFF
TRBV7-2	TRBJ2-1	TRBD2	-	TGTGCCAGCAGCCGTCCCACGGGGGGGCCGTTTGAGCAGTTCTTC	CASSRPTGGPFEQFF
TRBV15	TRBJ1-1	-	-	TGTGCCACCAGCAGAGGAACAGGTTCGGCTTTCTTT	CATSRGTGSAFF
TRBV27	TRBJ1-6	-	-	TGTGCCAGCAGTTTCCACAGGGATAATTCACCCCTCCACTTT	CASSFHRDNSPLHF
TRBV7-9	TRBJ2-7	TRBD2	-	TGTGCCAGCAGCTTAGCCGGGACTAGTCCCTACGAGCAGTACTTC	CASSLAGTSPYEQYF
TRBV7-2	TRBJ1-1	TRBD1	once	TGTGCCAGCAGGCAACAGGGGGCAAATACTGAAGCTTTCTTT	CASRQQGANTEAFF
TRBV2	TRBJ1-6	TRBD1	-	TGTGCCAGCGTCCGGGACAGCTCAATCTATAATTCACCCCTCCACTTT	CASVRDSSIYNSPLHF
TRBV5-4	TRBJ1-2	-	-	TGTGCCAGCAGCCTCCTCGCAGGGGACTATGGCTACACCTTC	CASSLLAGDYGYTF
TRBV9	TRBJ2-2	-	-	TGTGCCAGCAGCGTAGGGGAGACCGGGGAGCTGTTTTTT	CASSVGETGELFF
TRBV24-1	TRBJ2-3	-	-	TGTGCCACCAGTGATCAGCGGACAGCCACCCTTAATACGCAGTATTTT	CATSDQRTATLNTQYF
TRBV5-4	TRBJ1-5	TRBD1	-	TGTGCCAGCAGTGAGGACAGGGGGCGGAATCAGCCCCAGCATTTT	CASSEDRGRNQPQHF
TRBV29-1	TRBJ2-5	TRBD2	-	TGCAGCGTTGAGGGTCTAGCGGGGGGCCCGGAGACCCAGTACTTC	CSVEGLAGGPETQYF